Following are 10 T cell receptor beta chains from one sample sequenced in a study of blood T cell repertoires in COVID-19. Clones were read by immunoSEQ multiplex PCR, and TCRdb kept only the in-frame ones, dropping some. Among tens of thousands of clones listed, roughly 78% were seen once. The material sequenced was peripheral blood. Receptors originate from a man between 60 and 75 years old with active or convalescent COVID-19.

As concerns this clone: This sequence is one base from a far larger clone and is likely a read error. The chain employs TRBV23-1 and TRBJ1-2, with 12 bases fitting TRBD1. TRBV23-1 is identified as an open reading frame with a role that is uncertain. The CDR3 is made up of 16 amino acids. CDR3 protein: CACSRPGTGGYYGYTF. DNA for the CDR3: TGCGCCTGCAGTCGACCCGGGACAGGGGGCTACTATGGCTACACCTTC.

The V and J genes are TRBV19 and TRBJ2-2; 9 nucleotides agree with TRBD1. This CDR3 comprises 16 residues. Germline CDR1 LNHDA, CDR2 SQIVND (reference sequence). Losses at the gene ends were 4 bases for V and 8 bases for J; bases not matched to a gene: 11. The CDR3 here is CASSTPGQGSWGELFF. CDR3 bases: TGTGCCAGTAGTACACCAGGACAGGGGTCGTGGGGGGAGCTGTTTTTT.

The chain combines TRBV2 with TRBJ1-3; possible D gene TRBD1, 6 bases. CDR1 is SNHLY and CDR2 is FYNNEI in the germline V gene. The CDR3 is 15 residues long. V lost 6 bases to trimming and J lost 0 bases, with 12 bases between them. This chain's CDR3 is CASSARGSSGNTIYF. CDR3 DNA: TGTGCCAGCAGCGCCAGGGGCTCCTCTGGAAACACCATATATTTT.

This chain joins TRBV11-2 and TRBJ1-2; 9 bases are shared with TRBD1. The CDR3 length is 14 residues. V trimming: 6 bases; J trimming: 4 bases; junction bases outside the gene matches: 6. Germline CDR1 reads SGHAT; CDR2 reads FQNNGV. Here the CDR3 DNA reads TGTGCCAGCAGTTCTGGGACAGGGACCTATGGCTACACCTTC. This encodes CASSSGTGTYGYTF.

V and J are TRBV3-1 (or the pseudogene TRBV3-2) and TRBJ2-5; 8 positions match TRBD2. V trimming: 0 bases; J trimming: 2 bases; junction bases outside the gene matches: 11. This CDR3 contains 18 residues. The germline V gene has CDR1 LGHDT and CDR2 YNNKEL (reference sequence). CDR3 coding DNA: TGTGCCAGCAGCCAAGAGGGGTATCCAGCGGGGGTTCAAGAGACCCAGTACTTC. This sequence encodes CASSQEGYPAGVQETQYF.

V is TRBV7-2 and J is TRBJ1-4; D may be TRBD1 (6 bases). V lost 4 bases to trimming and J lost 4 bases, with 13 bases between them. Germline V gene lookup returns CDR1 SGHTA and CDR2 FQGNSA. The CDR3 extends over 15 amino acids. For the CDR3, the DNA is TGTGCCAGCAGCTACTTCGGACAGCTTAATGAAAAACTGTTTTTT. Its translation: CASSYFGQLNEKLFF.

The rearrangement uses TRBV11-2 and TRBJ1-1; TRBD1 agrees at 11 bases. The CDR3 is made up of 15 amino acids. Germline V CDR1 and CDR2: SGHAT, FQNNGV. V lost 4 bases and J lost 3; bases outside the gene matches: 4. The CDR3 region has the DNA TGTGCCAGCAGCTCTCCGGACAGGGGGCACACTGAAGCTTTCTTT. As protein: CASSSPDRGHTEAFF.

V is TRBV14 and J is TRBJ1-2, with a possible D match to TRBD1 (6 bases). The germline CDR1 and CDR2 sequences are SGHDN and FVKESK. The CDR3 is made up of 14 amino acids. The ends were cut back, 1 base at V and 4 bases at J, with 10 bases in the middle. CDR3 region: CASSQVQGPYGYTF. Here the CDR3 DNA reads TGTGCCAGCAGCCAAGTACAGGGACCCTATGGCTACACCTTC.

The rearrangement joins TRBV28 to TRBJ1-5; 8 positions match TRBD1. CDR1 and CDR2 from the germline V gene are MDHEN and SYDVKM. The CDR3 runs 13 residues. Trimming at V came to 4 bases and at J to 4 bases, leaving 0 bases not matched to a gene. The DNA for the CDR3 is TGTGCCAGCAGTTGGACAGGGAATCAGCCCCAGCATTTT. This translates into CASSWTGNQPQHF.

This chain connects TRBV5-1 to TRBJ1-1; the D gene is possibly TRBD1 (5 bases). In germline, CDR1 is SGHRS, CDR2 YFSETQ. The germline V and J ends were trimmed by 4 bases and 1 base, with 11 bases remaining between them. The CDR3 consists of 14 residues. CDR3 region: CASSLRVRNTEAFF. CDR3 coding DNA: TGCGCCAGCAGCCTCAGGGTGAGGAACACTGAAGCTTTCTTT.